The text below deals with one TCR beta chain. An end of the junction does not agree with germline; a read error may underlie this. The sample originates from a study of tumor and adjacent non-tumor tissue in lung cancer. Study as a whole: Stage I to III disease affected roughly 10 men and roughly 5 women aged 31 to 76.

No cell sorting was done before RNA was extracted from the tissue. The normal lung tissue was taken more than 3 cm from the tumor edge. This CDR3 has 14 residues. CDR1 and CDR2 from the germline V gene are SQVTM and ANQGSEA. TCRbeta libraries were built with three rounds of nested PCR, modified from ARM-PCR. TCRdb reprocessed the multiplex PCR reads via MiXCR and lists one record per CDR3 protein. The table lists some 70,000 distinct CDR3 sequences, roughly 75% of them singletons. The J gene is TRBJ2-2, the V gene TRBV29-1, with D tentatively TRBD1 (6 bases). The TCR sequence derives from a woman aged 50 to 65 with non-small cell lung cancer. The specimen was distant non-tumor lung tissue. In DNA form, the CDR3 reads TGCAGCGTTGGCATACAGGGTGGAGTTAGGGAGTTGTTTTTT. It is translated as CSVGIQGGVRELFF.